This entry describes one T cell receptor (beta chain). This CDR3 is 19 amino acids long. CDR1 is MNHEY and CDR2 is SMNVEV in the germline V gene (reference sequence). This sample was taken from a study of T cells expressing NK-cell markers. TCRdb derives one entry per CDR3 protein from the 5' RACE reads, leaving out DNA. The sample totals some 460,000 distinct CDR3 sequences. This rearrangement joins TRBV27 to TRBJ2-1; lacking DNA, the TRBD2 call made by TCRdb goes unchecked. Sequencing was performed on blood T cells: a sorted CD56 or NKG2C T cell subset, CD4+ or CD8+ T cells, or bulk PBMC T cells (not recorded which). This TCR was sampled from a woman between 50 and 59 years old in good health. The CDR3 protein is CASSRRGGTSGVLYNEQFF.